This T cell receptor beta chain was captured in a study of STAT5B mutations in CD4+ large granular lymphocyte leukemia. The study, taken as a whole, reports: The CD4+ versus CD8+ T-LGLL clonality difference may reflect limited sample size. Top patient clones used TRBV06 genes more often: 8/27 versus 2/35 in controls.

Note on this clone: Antigen: not known.

The germline V gene has CDR1 SEHNR and CDR2 FQNEAQ (reference sequence). J was trimmed by 0 bases and V by 5 bases; bases with no gene match: 4. This CDR3 spans 15 amino acids. Controls came from buffy coats of healthy blood donors. Sequenced by immunoSEQ multiplex PCR; TCRdb stores in-frame clones only, minus some. In the table there are 32,000 or so clones, nearly 90% of which are singletons. This receptor was identified in a human donor in good health. V and J are TRBV7-9 and TRBJ1-2; the match to TRBD1 covers 9 bases. Sequencing was performed on CD4+ T cells from blood buffy coats. CDR3 loop: CASSPRTGANYGYTF. CDR3 nucleotide sequence: TGTGCCAGCAGCCCCCGGACAGGGGCTAACTATGGCTACACCTTC.